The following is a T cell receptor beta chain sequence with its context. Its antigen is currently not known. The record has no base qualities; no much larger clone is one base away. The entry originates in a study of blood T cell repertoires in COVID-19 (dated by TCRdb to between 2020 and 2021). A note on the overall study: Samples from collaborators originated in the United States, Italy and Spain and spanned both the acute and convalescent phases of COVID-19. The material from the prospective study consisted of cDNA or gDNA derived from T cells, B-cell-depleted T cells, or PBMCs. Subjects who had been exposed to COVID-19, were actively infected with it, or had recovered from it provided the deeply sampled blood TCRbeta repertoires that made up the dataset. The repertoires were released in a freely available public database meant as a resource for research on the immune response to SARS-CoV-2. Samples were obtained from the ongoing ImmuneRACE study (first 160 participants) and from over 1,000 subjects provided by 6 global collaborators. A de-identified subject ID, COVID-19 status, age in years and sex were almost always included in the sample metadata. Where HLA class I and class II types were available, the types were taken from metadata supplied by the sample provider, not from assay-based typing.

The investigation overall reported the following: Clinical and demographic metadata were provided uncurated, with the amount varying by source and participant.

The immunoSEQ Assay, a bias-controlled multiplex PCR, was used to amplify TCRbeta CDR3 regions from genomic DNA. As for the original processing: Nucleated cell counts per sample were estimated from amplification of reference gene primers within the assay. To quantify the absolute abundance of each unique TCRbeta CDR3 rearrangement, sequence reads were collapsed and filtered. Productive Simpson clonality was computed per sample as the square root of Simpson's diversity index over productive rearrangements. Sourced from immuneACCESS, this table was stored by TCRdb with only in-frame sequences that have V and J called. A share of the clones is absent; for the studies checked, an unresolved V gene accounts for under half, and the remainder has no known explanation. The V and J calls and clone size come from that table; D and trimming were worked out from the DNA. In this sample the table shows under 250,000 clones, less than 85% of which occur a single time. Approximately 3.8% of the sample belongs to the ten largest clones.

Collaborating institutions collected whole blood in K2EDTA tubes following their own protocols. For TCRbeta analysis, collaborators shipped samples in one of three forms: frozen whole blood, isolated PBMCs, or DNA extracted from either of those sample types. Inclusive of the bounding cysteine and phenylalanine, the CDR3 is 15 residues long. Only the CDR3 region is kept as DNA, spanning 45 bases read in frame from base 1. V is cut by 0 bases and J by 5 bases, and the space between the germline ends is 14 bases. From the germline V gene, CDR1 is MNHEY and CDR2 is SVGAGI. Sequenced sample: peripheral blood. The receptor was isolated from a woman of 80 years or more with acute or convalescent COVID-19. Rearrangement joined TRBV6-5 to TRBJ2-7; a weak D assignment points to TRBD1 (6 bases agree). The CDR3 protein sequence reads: CASSYSTTGFDEQYF. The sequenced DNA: TGTGCCAGCAGTTACTCGACAACAGGGTTCGACGAGCAGTACTTC.